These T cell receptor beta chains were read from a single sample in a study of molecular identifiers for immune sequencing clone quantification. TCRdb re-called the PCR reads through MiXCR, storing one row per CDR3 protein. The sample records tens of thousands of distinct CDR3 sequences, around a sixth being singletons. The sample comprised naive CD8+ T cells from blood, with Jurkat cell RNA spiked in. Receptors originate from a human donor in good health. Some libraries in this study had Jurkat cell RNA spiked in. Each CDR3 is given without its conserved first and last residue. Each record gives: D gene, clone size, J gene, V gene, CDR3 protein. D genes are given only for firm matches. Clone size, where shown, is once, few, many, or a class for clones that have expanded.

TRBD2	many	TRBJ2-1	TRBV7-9	ASSLVSGGPLDNEQF
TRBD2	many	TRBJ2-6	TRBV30	AWGGGSTSGANVLT
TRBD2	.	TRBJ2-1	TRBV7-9	ASSFTSGRDNEQF
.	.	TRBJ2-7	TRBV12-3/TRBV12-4	ASSLVSRGGEQY
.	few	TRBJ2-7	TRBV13	ASSDRQANSYEQY
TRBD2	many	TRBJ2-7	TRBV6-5	ASSWGPAGVGYEQY
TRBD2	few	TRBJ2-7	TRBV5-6	ASSPKREEYEQY
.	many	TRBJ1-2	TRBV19	ASKDRPNYGYT
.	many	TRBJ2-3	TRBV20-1	SARAIVPTDTQY
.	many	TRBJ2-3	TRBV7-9	ASSYSLPDTQY
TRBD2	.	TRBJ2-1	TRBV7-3	ASSLSPASGILDEQF
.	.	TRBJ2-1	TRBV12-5	ASGLPRDEQF
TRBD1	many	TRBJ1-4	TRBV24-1	ATRVGTGHNLNEKLF
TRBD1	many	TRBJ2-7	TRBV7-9	ASSSTGTGVDEQY
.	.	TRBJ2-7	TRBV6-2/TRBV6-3	ATQQSYEQY
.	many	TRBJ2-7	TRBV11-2	ASSLDWGTQGRHEQY